A single sample gave rise to the 18 T cell receptor beta chains below, sequenced in a study of shared clonotypes between healthy human individuals (dated by TCRdb to 2018 to 2020). The receptor library was made with the immunoSEQ multiplex PCR assay. This is the immuneACCESS table as TCRdb keeps it, with only in-frame sequences that have V and J called. A part of the clones is gone; compared with another copy, unresolved V genes explain less than half, and the rest is unexplained. The sample table shows about 340,000 clones, and around 67% are seen once. The ten largest clonotypes hold 8.5% to 12% of the sample. Material: memory CD4+ T cells sorted from blood. The intended sense of this specimen's cell subset or site label: CD45RA-negative fraction. These receptors all come from a man under 40 in good health.

The rearrangement links TRBV27 to TRBJ1-5, with TRBD1 matching over 8 bases. Germline V gives CDR1 MNHEY, CDR2 SMNVEV (reference sequence). V shed 0 bases and J 7 bases; nucleotides not matched to a gene: 5. This CDR3 spans 15 amino acids. The CDR3: CASSLSLDRVQPQHF. Written as DNA, the CDR3 is TGTGCCAGCAGTTTATCGTTGGACAGGGTACAGCCCCAGCATTTT.

DNA of the CDR3: TGTGCCACCAGCAGCCCCGGACTAGCTGGGAGCTACGAGCAGTACTTC. As protein: CATSSPGLAGSYEQYF. The genes are TRBV15 and TRBJ2-7; TRBD2 aligns across 8 bases. The CDR3 sequence is 16 residues long. Germline assignment: CDR1 LNHNV and CDR2 YYDKDF (reference sequence). Trimming at V came to 3 bases and at J to 3 bases, leaving 10 bases not matched to a gene. The whole variable domain, remainder taken from reference TRBV15 and TRBJ2-7, is DAMVIQNPRYQVTQFGKPVTLSCSQTLNHNVMYWYQQKSSQAPKLLFHYYDKDFNNEADTPDNFQSRRPNTSFCFLDIRSPGLGDTAMYLCATSSPGLAGSYEQYFGPGTRLTVT.

This clone appeared once. This chain links TRBV5-1 with TRBJ2-3; D call uncertain. V gave up 0 bases and J gave up 4 bases, with 9 bases separating them. The CDR3 is 14 amino acids. Germline V gives CDR1 SGHRS, CDR2 YFSETQ. CDR3 in DNA: TGCGCCAGCAGCTTGGGGGTCCCCCCAGATACGCAGTATTTT. It codes for CASSLGVPPDTQYF.

The J gene is TRBJ2-1, the V gene TRBV11-2, with D possibly matching TRBD2 (5 bases). This CDR3 is built from 14 residues. Germline assignment: CDR1 SGHAT and CDR2 FQNNGV. V lost 3 bases, J lost 4 bases, and 10 bases lay in between. The CDR3 coding sequence is TGTGCCAGCAGCTTGCCAGCGGCTTACAATGAGCAGTTCTTC. Translating gives CASSLPAAYNEQFF.

This clone was recorded many times. This same CDR3 is encoded by further DNA sequences in the sample. V is TRBV10-2 and J is TRBJ2-2; 8 bases agree with TRBD2. Unmatched junction bases numbered 2, after V lost 4 bases and J lost 1 base. The length of the CDR3 is 15 residues. The germline V gene has CDR1 WSHSY and CDR2 SAAADI. The CDR3 DNA follows: TGCGCCAGCAGTGTTACTAGCGGGAACACCGGGGAGCTGTTTTTT. It is translated as CASSVTSGNTGELFF.

This chain uses TRBV5-4 with TRBJ2-7; possible D gene TRBD2, 6 bases. CDR1 is SGHNT and CDR2 is YYREEE in the germline V gene (reference sequence). V was clipped by 0 bases and J by 11 bases, with 21 bases between them. This CDR3 has 15 amino acids. Written as DNA, the CDR3 is TGTGCCAGCAGCTTGGGCCAACAAAAAATAGCGGTAGAGTACTTC. This codes for CASSLGQQKIAVEYF.

The V and J genes are TRBV7-8 and TRBJ1-3, with 8 bases aligning to TRBD1. CDR1 SGHVS and CDR2 FQNEAQ come from the germline V gene. V lost 0 bases to trimming and J lost 2 bases; unmatched junction nucleotides: 6. The CDR3 covers 17 residues. CDR3 in amino acids: CASSLAPRGLTGNTIYF. DNA of the CDR3: TGTGCCAGCAGCTTAGCGCCCAGGGGGCTGACTGGAAACACCATATATTTT. The entire variable domain, with the rest obtained from reference TRBV7-8 and TRBJ1-3, is as follows: GAGVSQSPRYKVAKRGQDVALRCDPISGHVSLFWYQQALGQGPEFLTYFQNEAQLDKSGLPSDRFFAERPEGSVSTLKIQRTQQEDSAVYLCASSLAPRGLTGNTIYFGEGSWLTVV.

The chain carries TRBV28 and TRBJ2-7; TRBD2 is a possible D gene (5 bases). This CDR3 region has 15 residues. Per the germline V gene, CDR1 is MDHEN and CDR2 is SYDVKM. Trimming pared 4 bases from V and 0 bases from J, leaving 13 bases between. CDR3 nucleotide sequence: TGTGCCAGCAGTTGGACTTATCTCAGCTCCTACGAGCAGTACTTC. It encodes CASSWTYLSSYEQYF.

CDR3 amino acids: CACRQSNEKLFF. The CDR3 nucleotides read TGTGCCTGTAGACAGAGTAATGAAAAACTGTTTTTT. The gene calls are TRBV28 and TRBJ1-4, with a tentative D call TRBD1 (5 bases). Trimming stripped 11 bases from V and 4 bases from J, with 11 bases between. This CDR3 spans 12 amino acids. Germline V gene sequence: CDR1 MDHEN, CDR2 SYDVKM.

This sequence joins TRBV29-1 and TRBJ2-2, with TRBD2 identical over 7 bases. The CDR3 covers 13 residues. Germline lookup yields CDR1 SQVTM and CDR2 ANQGSEA. With 4 bases clipped from V and 7 bases from J, the junction kept 6 bases outside the gene matches. CDR3: CSVGDLAGGELFF. The CDR3 DNA reads TGCAGCGTTGGGGACTTAGCGGGCGGGGAGCTGTTTTTT.

CDR3 nucleotides: TGTGCCAGCAGCGACAACAGGGGGCTCAATGAAAAACTGTTTTTT. Residues: CASSDNRGLNEKLFF. The chain joins TRBV7-9 to TRBJ1-4, with TRBD1 matching 9 bases. This CDR3 has 15 residues. J was trimmed by 5 bases and V by 5 bases; bases with no gene match: 6. Germline CDR1 and CDR2: SEHNR and FQNEAQ (reference sequence).

This chain connects TRBV28 to TRBJ1-5; 10 bases are shared with TRBD1. CDR3 size: 16 residues. J gave up 2 bases and V 5 bases, and 6 bases lay outside the gene matches. CDR1 and CDR2 (germline): MDHEN, SYDVKM. For the CDR3, the DNA is TGTGCCAGCAGTCCAGACAGGGGGCCTGGCAATCAGCCCCAGCATTTT. Its translation is CASSPDRGPGNQPQHF.

The V and J genes are TRBV4-1 and TRBJ2-1; TRBD2 is a possible D gene (8 bases). The V gene lost 1 base and the J gene lost 8 bases, with 18 bases spanning the gap. CDR3 length equals 16 residues. From germline, CDR1 is MGHRA and CDR2 YSYEKL. CDR3 coding DNA: TGCGCCAGCAGCCAAGGACAGGGACTAGAAGGCGATGAGCAGTTCTTC. Its translation: CASSQGQGLEGDEQFF.

The V gene is TRBV5-6, the J gene TRBJ2-3; 8 positions agree with TRBD1. J gave up 0 bases and V 0 bases, and 3 bases lay outside the gene matches. The CDR3 consists of 16 residues. Per the germline V gene, CDR1 is SGHDT and CDR2 is YYEEEE. The CDR3 coding sequence is TGTGCCAGCAGCTTGGCCAGGGGGCTTAGCACAGATACGCAGTATTTT. Translation: CASSLARGLSTDTQYF.

The chain has TRBV6-1 and TRBJ2-4; 7 nucleotides match TRBD2. The CDR3 length is 15 residues. With 4 bases clipped from V and 7 bases from J, the junction kept 10 bases outside the gene matches. CDR1 MNHNS and CDR2 SASEGT come from the germline V gene. CDR3 sequence: CASSGASGFGNIQYF. CDR3 nucleotides: TGTGCCAGCAGTGGTGCTAGCGGTTTTGGGAACATTCAGTACTTC.

CDR3 loop: CSVGQGRGLYEQYF. The CDR3 DNA sequence: TGCAGCGTTGGGCAAGGCAGGGGGTTGTACGAGCAGTACTTC. V gene TRBV29-1 combines with J gene TRBJ2-7; the match to TRBD1 covers 7 bases. From germline, CDR1 is SQVTM and CDR2 ANQGSEA. The ends lost 4 bases at V and 4 bases at J; junction bases unmatched: 10. The CDR3 consists of 14 residues.

The chain recombines TRBV6-6 with TRBJ2-7; TRBD2 matches 7 bases. CDR1 and CDR2 from the germline V gene are MNHNY and SVGAGI (reference sequence). V lost 6 bases and J lost 0; bases outside the gene matches: 8. The CDR3 loop spans 15 amino acids. The DNA for the CDR3 is TGTGCCAGCAGAAACGACCGGGACTACTCCTACGAGCAGTACTTC. Its translation is CASRNDRDYSYEQYF.

V and J are TRBV20-1 and TRBJ2-7; D gene ambiguous. Trimming cost V 5 bases and J 4 bases, with 6 bases left between them. The CDR3 extends over 10 amino acids. Per germline, CDR1 DFQATT and CDR2 SNEGSKA (reference sequence). CDR3 sequence: CSAPIYEQYF. The CDR3 nucleotides read TGCAGTGCTCCGATATACGAGCAGTACTTC.